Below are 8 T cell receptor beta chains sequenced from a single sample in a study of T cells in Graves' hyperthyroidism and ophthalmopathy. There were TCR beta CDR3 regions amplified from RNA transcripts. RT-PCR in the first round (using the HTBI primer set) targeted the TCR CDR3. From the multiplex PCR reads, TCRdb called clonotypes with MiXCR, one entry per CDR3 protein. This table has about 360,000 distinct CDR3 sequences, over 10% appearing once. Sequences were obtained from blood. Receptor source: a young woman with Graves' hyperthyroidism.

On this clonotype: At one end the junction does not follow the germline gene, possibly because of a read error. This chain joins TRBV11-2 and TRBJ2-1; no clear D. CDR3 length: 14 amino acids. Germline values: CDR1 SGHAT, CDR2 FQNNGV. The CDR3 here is CACSLESSYNEQFF. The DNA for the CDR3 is TGTGCCTGCAGCTTAGAAAGCTCCTACAATGAGCAGTTCTTC.

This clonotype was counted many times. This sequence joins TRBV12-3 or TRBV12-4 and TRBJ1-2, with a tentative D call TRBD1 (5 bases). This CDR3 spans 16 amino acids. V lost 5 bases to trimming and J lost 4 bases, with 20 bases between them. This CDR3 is CASSPTGTSRSYGYTF. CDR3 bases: TGTGCCAGCAGTCCCACCGGGACGTCTAGGAGCTATGGCTACACCTTC.

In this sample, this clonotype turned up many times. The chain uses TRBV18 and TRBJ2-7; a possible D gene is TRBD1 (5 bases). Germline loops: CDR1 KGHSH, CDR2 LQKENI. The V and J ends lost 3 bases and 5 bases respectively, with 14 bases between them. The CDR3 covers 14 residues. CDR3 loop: CASSPELGVDEQYF. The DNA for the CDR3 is TGTGCCAGCTCACCTGAATTAGGGGTCGACGAGCAGTACTTC.

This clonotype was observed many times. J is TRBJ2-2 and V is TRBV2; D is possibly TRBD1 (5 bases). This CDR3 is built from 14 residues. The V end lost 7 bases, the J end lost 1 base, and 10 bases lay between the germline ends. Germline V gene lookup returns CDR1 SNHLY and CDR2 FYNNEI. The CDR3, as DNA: TGTGCCAGCAAGGGGAAAGGGAACACCGGGGAGCTGTTTTTT. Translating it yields CASKGKGNTGELFF.

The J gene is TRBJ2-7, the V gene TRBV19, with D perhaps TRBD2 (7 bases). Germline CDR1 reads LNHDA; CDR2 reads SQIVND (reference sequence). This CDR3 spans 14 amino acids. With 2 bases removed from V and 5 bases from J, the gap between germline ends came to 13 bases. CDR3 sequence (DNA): TGTGCCAGTAGTATATCGGGGGGCAGGAACGAGCAGTACTTC. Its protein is CASSISGGRNEQYF.

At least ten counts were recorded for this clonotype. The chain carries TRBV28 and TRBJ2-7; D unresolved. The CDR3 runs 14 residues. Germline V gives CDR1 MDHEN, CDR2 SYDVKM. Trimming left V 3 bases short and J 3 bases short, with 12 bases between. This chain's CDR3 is CASSLDSPNYEQYF. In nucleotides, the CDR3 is TGTGCCAGCAGTTTGGATTCCCCGAACTACGAGCAGTACTTC.

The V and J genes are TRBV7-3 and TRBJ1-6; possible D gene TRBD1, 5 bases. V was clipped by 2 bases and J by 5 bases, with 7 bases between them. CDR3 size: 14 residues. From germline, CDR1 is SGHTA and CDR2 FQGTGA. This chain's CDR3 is CASSLRQNNSPLHF. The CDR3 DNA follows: TGTGCCAGCAGCTTACGACAGAATAATTCACCCCTCCACTTT.

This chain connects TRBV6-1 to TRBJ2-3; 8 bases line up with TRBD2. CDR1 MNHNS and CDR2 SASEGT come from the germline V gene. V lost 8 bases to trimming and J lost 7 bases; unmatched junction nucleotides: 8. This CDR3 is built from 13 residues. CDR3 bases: TGTGCCAGCGGCGGGGGGCCATGGAATACGCAGTATTTT. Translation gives CASGGGPWNTQYF.